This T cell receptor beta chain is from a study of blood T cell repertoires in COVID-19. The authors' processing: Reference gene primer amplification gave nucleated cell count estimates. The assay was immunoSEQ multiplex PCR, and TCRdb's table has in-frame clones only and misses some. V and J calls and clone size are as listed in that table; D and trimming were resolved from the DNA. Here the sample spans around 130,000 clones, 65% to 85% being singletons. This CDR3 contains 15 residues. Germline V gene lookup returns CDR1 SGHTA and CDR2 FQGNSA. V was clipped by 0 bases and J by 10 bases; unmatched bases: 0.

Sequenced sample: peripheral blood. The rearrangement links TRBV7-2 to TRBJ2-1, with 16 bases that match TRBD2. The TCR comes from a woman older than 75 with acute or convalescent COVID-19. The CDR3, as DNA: TGTGCCAGCAGCTTAGCGGGACTAGCGGGAGGGGAGCAGTTCTTC. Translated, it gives CASSLAGLAGGEQFF.